The 7 T cell receptor beta chains below all came from one sample that was sequenced in a study of persistence of HIV-infected CD4 T cells (dated by TCRdb to the early 2020s). TCRbeta repertoires were sequenced from genomic DNA with the immunoSEQ hsTCRB assay version 4 in survey mode. TCRdb re-hosts the immuneACCESS table, in-frame sequences only. Its copies lack some clones; in the studies checked, an unresolved V gene accounts for under half of them, and the cause for the rest is not known. Within this sample are 20,000 to 25,000 clones, with approximately 79% of them counted one time only. Of the sample, 1.8% falls within the top ten clones. The antigens for these receptors are not known. The sample's treatment or condition label is to be understood as: suppressive antiretroviral therapy. A pool of overlapping HIV-1 Gag 15-mer peptides was used at 0.9 to 1 ug per peptide per mL for cell stimulation. Responding CD4+ T cells were sorted by upregulation of both CD40 ligand and CD69.

Sequenced here: CD4+ T cells sorted from PBMCs after approximately 19-hour stimulation, sampled from a patient who received antiretroviral therapy. The cell subset or site label, read with the paper, signifies: CD40L+CD69+ CD4 T cells responding to HIV-1 Gag peptides. The receptors originated from an adult man with HIV who was CMV-seropositive.

The chain employs TRBV4-2 and TRBJ2-1; D uncertain. V lost 1 base, J lost 6 bases, and 16 bases lay in between. The CDR3 length is 16 residues. Looked up from germline, CDR1 is LGHNA and CDR2 is YNFKEQ. CDR3: CASSQGQPKGGNEQFF. CDR3 bases: TGTGCCAGCAGCCAAGGGCAGCCAAAGGGCGGCAATGAGCAGTTCTTC.

J is TRBJ1-6 and V is TRBV27; TRBD1 matches 10 bases. The V gene's germline CDR1 is MNHEY and CDR2 SMNVEV (reference sequence). The CDR3 consists of 16 residues. The V segment lost 3 bases and the J segment 9 bases; nucleotides outside the gene matches: 8. CDR3 loop: CASSLTGTGEFSPLHF. The CDR3, as DNA: TGTGCCAGCAGTTTGACCGGGACAGGGGAGTTTTCACCCCTCCACTTT.

V and J are TRBV28 and TRBJ1-4, with 11 bases identical to TRBD1. Germline-derived CDR1 and CDR2 are MDHEN and SYDVKM. This CDR3 has 17 amino acids. The trim removed 5 bases at V and 5 bases at J, leaving 10 bases unmatched. The CDR3 is CASSKSRDRGRNEKLFF. In DNA, the CDR3 is TGTGCCAGCAGTAAATCCCGGGACAGGGGGAGAAATGAAAAACTGTTTTTT. The entire variable domain, with the rest obtained from reference TRBV28 and TRBJ1-4, is as follows: DVKVTQSSRYLVKRTGEKVFLECVQDMDHENMFWYRQDPGLGLRLIYFSYDVKMKEKGDIPEGYSVSREKKERFSLILESASTNQTSMYLCASSKSRDRGRNEKLFFGSGTQLSVL.

This chain connects TRBV9 to TRBJ2-2; the D is unclear. This CDR3 comprises 16 residues. The germline CDR1 and CDR2 sequences are SGDLS and YYNGEE. V lost 3 bases, J lost 4 bases, and 16 bases lay in between. The CDR3 protein is CASSERDTRFTGELFF. The CDR3 region has the DNA TGTGCCAGCAGCGAGAGAGACACCCGGTTCACCGGGGAGCTGTTTTTT.

J is TRBJ2-1 and V is TRBV19; D might be TRBD2 (5 bases). Germline CDR1 LNHDA, CDR2 SQIVND (reference sequence). Trimming removed 1 base at V and 4 bases at J, with 11 bases between. The CDR3 sequence is 15 residues long. CDR3 in DNA: TGTGCCAGTAGTATAGGGACTGACCCTTACAATGAGCAGTTCTTC. Translating it yields CASSIGTDPYNEQFF.

The chain joins TRBV20-1 to TRBJ1-1; D remains unclear. The CDR3 contains 11 residues. Trimming left V 5 bases short and J 1 base short, with 5 bases between. Germline V gene sequence: CDR1 DFQATT, CDR2 SNEGSKA (reference sequence). CDR3 amino acids: CSASRNTEAFF. The CDR3 bases are TGCAGTGCTTCCAGGAACACTGAAGCTTTCTTT.

The chain is built from TRBV10-3 and TRBJ2-2, with D uncertain. The germline CDR1 and CDR2 sequences are ENHRY and SYGVKD. CDR3 length: 13 residues. Trimming pared 1 base from V and 6 bases from J, leaving 6 bases between. The CDR3 DNA sequence: TGTGCCATCAGTGAGTTGGTATCCGGGGAGCTGTTTTTT. Protein product: CAISELVSGELFF.